This TCR beta chain was documented in a study of beta chain features in type 1 diabetes. Study results and limitations: Patients with Type 1 diabetes showed moderately but significantly shorter TCRB CDR3s in all four CD4+ subsets.

Isolated RNA was reverse transcribed in full, so expressed TCRB transcripts were sequenced. Profiled with immunoSEQ multiplex PCR; TCRdb holds only in-frame clones, not every one. The sample carries 120,000 or so clones, approximately 15% recorded once. This clone has just one count. Its cognate antigen is unknown. Germline CDR1 reads SGHRS; CDR2 reads YFSETQ. J was trimmed by 4 bases and V by 4 bases; bases with no gene match: 6. CDR3 length equals 15 residues. The rearrangement joins TRBV5-1 to TRBJ2-1; 9 bases are shared with TRBD2. The sequencing sample was made of central memory CD4+ T cells from blood. This receptor was taken from a man aged 18-30 years with type 1 diabetes. DNA for the CDR3: TGCGCCAGCAGCCCCTCTAGCGGGGTATACAATGAGCAGTTCTTC. It codes for CASSPSSGVYNEQFF.